This T cell receptor beta chain is from a study of shared clonotypes between healthy human individuals. Whole-study context: For every donor, three CD4 naive, three CD4 memory, two CD8 naive and one CD8 memory plates were used.

Turning to this clone: Its specificity is not known.

General study results and limits: It was observed that 5% to 6% of naive CD4 clonotypes were shared across several donors.

Deep was the level at which the assay was run. Libraries were prepared by immunoSEQ multiplex PCR; TCRdb keeps only in-frame clonotypes and omits some of them. The sample has millions of clones, just over 90% seen once; the top ten hold 0.39%. With V trimmed by 4 bases and J by 6 bases, 8 bases remained unmatched. This CDR3 is 15 amino acids long. Per germline, CDR1 SGHRS and CDR2 YFSETQ. The sample comprised naive CD4+ T cells from PBMCs. As for subset: CD45RA+ positively selected. The chain is built from TRBV5-1 and TRBJ1-5, with 9 bases matching TRBD1. The clonotype was recovered from a man aged 18 to 30 in good health. Some clones in this sample may be carry-over from other donors' samples. CDR3 sequence (DNA): TGCGCCAGCAGCGAACGGACAGGGGACAGTCAGCCCCAGCATTTT. Protein: CASSERTGDSQPQHF.